In its sample, the clone carrying this TCR beta chain was seen a few times. The data originate from a study of response to subunit inactivated influenza vaccine. CDR3 length: 18 residues. CDR1 and CDR2 from the germline V gene are SGHKS and YYEKEE (reference sequence). V was shortened by 2 bases and J by 3 bases, with 22 bases between the two germline ends. TCRdb independently ran MiXCR on the RT-PCR reads; one entry per CDR3 protein. The sample has approximately 680,000 distinct CDR3 sequences, approximately 14% seen once; the top ten hold roughly 11%. The source was PBMCs from blood, collected about 13 days after vaccination. The chain couples TRBV5-5 to TRBJ2-3; D gene unclear. This clonotype originated in a middle-aged man who received an inactivated influenza vaccine. The CDR3 nucleotides read TGTGCCAGCAGCTTCTTGGGTAGAGGCAGTCTAACTACAGATACGCAGTATTTT. This encodes CASSFLGRGSLTTDTQYF.